What follows describes a single T cell receptor (beta chain). The antigen is undetermined. This entry comes from a study of T-cell reconstitution after alpha-beta-depleted transplantation in children. The CDR3 is made up of 13 amino acids. V shed 7 bases and J 6 bases; nucleotides not matched to a gene: 6. The germline V gene has CDR1 MNHEY and CDR2 SMNVEV (reference sequence). The TCRbeta library was prepared with unique molecular identifiers. TCRdb used MiXCR to reprocess the PCR reads, holding one entry per CDR3 protein. The sample yields tens of thousands of distinct CDR3 sequences, 44% seen once. General observations from the study: Most T-cell counts and diversity one year after the transplant came from T cells that were newly produced.

Sequences were derived from PBMCs, mostly from graft donor cells, sampled 360 days after TCRalphabeta/CD19-depleted stem cell transplant. The chain carries TRBV27 and TRBJ1-5; TRBD1 agrees at 7 bases. This clonotype was obtained from a male patient under 18 who had a stem cell transplant for acute lymphoblastic leukemia, so the T cells may come from the graft donor. The CDR3 here is CASTGAGGQPQHF. The CDR3 nucleotides read TGTGCCAGCACGGGCGCAGGGGGTCAGCCCCAGCATTTT.